The clone carrying this TCR beta chain occurred many times. Its target is unknown. MiXCR, applied by TCRdb to the reads, yields one record per CDR3 protein. This table holds approximately 130,000 distinct CDR3 sequences, 8.8% found once. Unmatched junction bases numbered 10, after V lost 8 bases and J lost 3 bases. CDR3 length: 15 residues. The data originate from a study of T cell repertoires in cytomegalovirus infection. In the study overall: The public TCR beta signatures pointed to both CMV infection and matching HLA type.

Notes on the study in general: In two of eight donors, the top clonotype was HLA-C-restricted CMV-specific.

The sequenced material came from PBMCs. The TCR originated in a human donor in good health (CMV status not recorded). Some clones in this sample may be carry-over from other donors' samples. The V gene is TRBV12-3 or TRBV12-4, the J gene TRBJ2-1; 7 nucleotides line up with TRBD2. The CDR3 reads CASGPTGGDYNEQFF. The CDR3 nucleotides are TGTGCCAGCGGACCTACGGGGGGAGACTACAATGAGCAGTTCTTC.